A selection of T cell receptor beta chains follows, all from one sample in a study of blood T cell repertoires in COVID-19. The assay was immunoSEQ multiplex PCR, and TCRdb's table has in-frame clones only and misses some. Of some 150,000 clones listed, about 80% are singletons. The sample comprised peripheral blood. Receptors were obtained from a man aged 60 to 69 with acute or convalescent COVID-19. Both conserved end residues are part of each CDR3. The D gene is left open where the match is weak. Clone sizes are given selectively: once, few, many, or a class where the clone is expanded.

abundance	d_gene	v_gene	j_gene	CDR3nt	CDR3aa
once	TRBD2	TRBV4-2	TRBJ2-1	TGTGCCAGCAGCCCAGAAGTGGCGGGAGGGCCTGGGGAGCAGTTCTTC	CASSPEVAGGPGEQFF
-	TRBD2	TRBV4-2	TRBJ2-1	TGTGCCAGCAGCCAAGGAGCGACTAGCGGGAGGAATGAGCAGTTCTTC	CASSQGATSGRNEQFF
-	-	TRBV5-5	TRBJ1-4	TGTGCCAGCAGCTTCTCTCCCACAGGGAGCTCAGAAAAACTGTTTTTT	CASSFSPTGSSEKLFF
once	TRBD2	TRBV3-1/TRBV3-2	TRBJ2-3	TGTGCCAGCAGCCAAGTGTCGGGGGGGAGCACAGATACGCAGTATTTT	CASSQVSGGSTDTQYF
-	-	TRBV7-9	TRBJ2-1	TGTGCCAGCAGCGCTTCGGGAGACAATGAGCAGTTCTTC	CASSASGDNEQFF
-	-	TRBV28	TRBJ1-6	TGTGCCAGCAGTTCCACGGGGGAGAGGTCACCCCTCCACTTT	CASSSTGERSPLHF
-	TRBD1	TRBV19	TRBJ1-3	TGTGCCAGTAGGAGGGGGGACGGGACAGGGAGCTCTGGAAACACCATATATTTT	CASRRGDGTGSSGNTIYF
-	-	TRBV3-1/TRBV3-2	TRBJ2-3	TGTGCCAGCAGCCAAGATACGAGGACGCAGTATTTT	CASSQDTRTQYF
-	-	TRBV5-1	TRBJ1-1	TGCGCCAGCAGCTCGCAGGGAGGCACTGAAGCTTTCTTT	CASSSQGGTEAFF
-	TRBD2	TRBV3-1/TRBV3-2	TRBJ2-1	TGTGCCAGCAGCTCCGGACTAGCGGGGGGCAATAGCTCCTACAATGAGCAGTTCTTC	CASSSGLAGGNSSYNEQFF
-	-	TRBV10-2	TRBJ1-3	TGCGCCAGCAGTGATGGAGGTCAGAGCTCTGGAAACACCATATATTTT	CASSDGGQSSGNTIYF
few	-	TRBV19	TRBJ1-4	TGTGCCAGTGCCGCCGGGATGGGATATATGAAACTGTTTTTT	CASAAGMGYMKLFF
-	-	TRBV11-3	TRBJ1-6	TGTGCCAGCAGCACCCAGACAGGCCGCTCCTATAATTCACCCCTCCACTTT	CASSTQTGRSYNSPLHF
-	TRBD2	TRBV9	TRBJ2-1	TGTGCCAGCAGCGCAAGCGGGGGGGAATACAATGAGCAGTTCTTC	CASSASGGEYNEQFF
-	-	TRBV27	TRBJ1-5	TGTGCCAGCAGTTATCGAGGGAATCCACTGGGGCAGCCCCAGCATTTT	CASSYRGNPLGQPQHF
-	-	TRBV5-6	TRBJ1-2	TGTGCCAGCAGCTTGACAGTCTATGGCTACACCTTC	CASSLTVYGYTF
few	-	TRBV9	TRBJ2-7	TGTGCCAGCAGCGTAGGGCAAGGGGCGCGCGAGCAGTACTTC	CASSVGQGAREQYF
-	-	TRBV7-9	TRBJ1-1	TGTGCCAGCAGCTCAGCTGGGGCCGACACTGAAGCTTTCTTT	CASSSAGADTEAFF
-	TRBD2	TRBV18	TRBJ2-1	TGTGCCAGCTCACCACCGACTAGCGGGGATAATGAGCAGTTCTTC	CASSPPTSGDNEQFF
-	TRBD2	TRBV5-5	TRBJ2-1	TGTGCCAGCAGCCCGGGAAGCGGGGGATCCTACAATGAGCAGTTCTTC	CASSPGSGGSYNEQFF
-	TRBD1	TRBV6-5	TRBJ1-6	TGTGCCAGCAGTTACTCCGACAGGGGGCCGAATTCACCCCTCCACTTT	CASSYSDRGPNSPLHF
-	TRBD2	TRBV27	TRBJ2-1	TGTGCCAGCAGTTCCTACTTGGCGGGAGGGACATACAATGAGCAGTTCTTC	CASSSYLAGGTYNEQFF